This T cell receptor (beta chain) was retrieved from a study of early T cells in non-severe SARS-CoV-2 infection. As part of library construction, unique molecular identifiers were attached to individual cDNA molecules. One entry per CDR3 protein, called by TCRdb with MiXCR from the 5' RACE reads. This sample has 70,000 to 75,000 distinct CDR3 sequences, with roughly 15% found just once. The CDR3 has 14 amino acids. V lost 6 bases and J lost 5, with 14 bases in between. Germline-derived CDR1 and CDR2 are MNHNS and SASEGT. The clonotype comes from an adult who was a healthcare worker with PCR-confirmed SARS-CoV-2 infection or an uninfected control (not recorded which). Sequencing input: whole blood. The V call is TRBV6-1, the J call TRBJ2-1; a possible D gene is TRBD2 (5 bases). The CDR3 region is CASRRLAEDNEQFF. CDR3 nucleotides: TGTGCCAGCAGGCGACTTGCGGAGGACAATGAGCAGTTCTTC.